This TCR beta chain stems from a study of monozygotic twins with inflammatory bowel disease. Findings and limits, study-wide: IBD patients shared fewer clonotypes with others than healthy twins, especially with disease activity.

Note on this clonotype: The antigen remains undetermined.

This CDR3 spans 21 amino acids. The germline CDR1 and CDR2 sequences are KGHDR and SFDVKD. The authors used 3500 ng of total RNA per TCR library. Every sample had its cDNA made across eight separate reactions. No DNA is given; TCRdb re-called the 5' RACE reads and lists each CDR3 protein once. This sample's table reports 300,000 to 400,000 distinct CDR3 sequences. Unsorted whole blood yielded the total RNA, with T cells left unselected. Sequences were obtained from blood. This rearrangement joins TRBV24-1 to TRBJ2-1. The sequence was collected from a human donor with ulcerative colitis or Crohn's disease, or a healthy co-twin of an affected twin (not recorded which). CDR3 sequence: CATSHLEIKGEPVSSYNEQFF.